This T cell receptor beta chain is from a study of cytomegalovirus exposure and HLA in healthy donors. The donors were members of the validation cohort comprising over 90 subjects, separate from the roughly 680-subject first cohort. Generated by immunoSEQ multiplex PCR, the TCRdb table keeps only in-frame clones and is missing some. This sample yields 60,000 to 70,000 clones, of which 75% to 90% are seen a single time; roughly 1.8% belongs to the top ten. After removal of 5 bases from V and 2 bases from J, the junction contained 5 bases not matched to a gene. CDR3 length equals 17 residues. Germline values: CDR1 SNHLY, CDR2 FYNNEI.

This receptor was obtained from a woman between 18 and 29 years old in good health and CMV-seronegative. The chain has TRBV2 and TRBJ2-5, with TRBD2 identical over 16 bases. Sequencing was performed on PBMCs. CDR3 region: CASSLGTSGGAQETQYF. In DNA form, the CDR3 reads TGTGCCAGCAGTCTCGGGACTAGCGGGGGGGCGCAAGAGACCCAGTACTTC.